Described below is a single T cell receptor (beta chain) sequence and its context. The data derive from a study of shared clonotypes between healthy human individuals. Looked up from germline, CDR1 is MNHEY and CDR2 is SVGAGI. V lost 2 bases and J 6 bases, leaving 13 bases between the germline ends. The CDR3 totals 14 residues. The method was immunoSEQ multiplex PCR; TCRdb's version includes in-frame clones alone and lacks a portion of them. The sample has 1.6 million or so clones, around 95% seen once; the top ten hold approximately 1.2%. The sequence came from a man under 40 in good health. The sequenced material came from naive CD4+ T cells sorted from blood. Subset here: CD45RA+ positively selected. This chain links TRBV6-5 with TRBJ1-2; possibly TRBD1 for D (6 bases). The CDR3 DNA reads TGTGCCAGCAGTTACGGGGGCCGACTGGATGGCTACACCTTC. Its protein product is CASSYGGRLDGYTF.